A single sample is the source of the 11 T cell receptor beta chains below, sequenced in a study of control samples from healthy donors and cancer patients (dated by TCRdb to between 2020 and 2021). The method behind the library was the immunoSEQ multiplex PCR assay. Not all clones reach the TCRdb copy of this immuneACCESS table, which keeps in-frame sequences only. Checked studies attribute under half of the gap to unresolved V genes and leave the rest unexplained. The table for this sample lists 120,000 or so clones; more than 75% of them were counted only once. The ten largest make up over 7.5% of the sample. The sequenced sample consisted of blood. These receptors were taken from a man in his forties in good health.

The rearrangement joins TRBV5-5 to TRBJ1-5, with no clear D. Trimming left V 6 bases short and J 2 bases short, with 12 bases between. Germline-derived CDR1 and CDR2 are SGHKS and YYEKEE (reference sequence). This CDR3 contains 14 residues. Written as DNA, the CDR3 is TGTGCCAGCACCCCGGGGATGGGCAATCAGCCCCAGCATTTT. This sequence encodes CASTPGMGNQPQHF.

The genes are TRBV4-1 and TRBJ1-5, with TRBD1 as a possible D gene (5 bases). CDR1 and CDR2 from the germline V gene are MGHRA and YSYEKL. This CDR3 is 15 amino acids long. Trimming stripped 3 bases from V and 7 bases from J, with 16 bases between. The CDR3 loop is CASSQADNRPQPQHF. The CDR3 DNA reads as TGCGCCAGCAGCCAGGCGGACAACCGACCCCAGCCCCAGCATTTT.

The chain links TRBV19 to TRBJ2-3; TRBD2 is a possible D gene (5 bases). This CDR3 comprises 14 residues. CDR1 LNHDA and CDR2 SQIVND come from the germline V gene (reference sequence). Trimming removed 3 bases from V and 3 bases from J, with 10 bases in between. This CDR3 is CASSMRIATDTQYF. DNA of the CDR3: TGTGCCAGTAGTATGAGGATAGCGACAGATACGCAGTATTTT.

V usage is TRBV12-3 or TRBV12-4 and J usage is TRBJ1-4; no reliable D call. The CDR3 is made up of 13 amino acids. V was pared by 6 bases and J by 8 bases, with 13 bases between. The CDR3 sequence: CASSSGRREKLFF. In DNA form, the CDR3 reads TGTGCCAGCAGCTCCGGGCGACGGGAAAAACTGTTTTTT.

This chain links TRBV6-6 with TRBJ1-3; TRBD1 aligns across 8 bases. Germline CDR1 MNHNY, CDR2 SVGAGI (reference sequence). This CDR3 region has 15 residues. Germline trimming cut 2 bases from V and 5 bases from J; bases unmatched to any gene: 5. For the CDR3, the DNA is TGTGCCAGCAGTTACGTCGCAGGGGGCCGAAACACCATATATTTT. Translation: CASSYVAGGRNTIYF.

The chain links TRBV19 to TRBJ1-1; 9 positions agree with TRBD1. With 3 bases clipped from V and 2 bases from J, the junction kept 10 bases outside the gene matches. The CDR3 consists of 17 residues. Germline assignment: CDR1 LNHDA and CDR2 SQIVND (reference sequence). CDR3 residues: CASSIAGTGRFNTEAFF. In DNA form, the CDR3 reads TGTGCCAGTAGTATTGCGGGGACAGGGAGATTTAACACTGAAGCTTTCTTT.

V usage is TRBV7-9 and J usage is TRBJ2-5; D is possibly TRBD1 (6 bases). V lost 4 bases and J lost 2, with 14 bases in between. The CDR3 contains 15 residues. Germline values: CDR1 SEHNR, CDR2 FQNEAQ (reference sequence). CDR3 coding DNA: TGTGCCAGCAGCTCCCGGGACATCCCGCAAGAGACCCAGTACTTC. Its protein product is CASSSRDIPQETQYF.

The V and J genes are TRBV7-2 and TRBJ2-5; TRBD2 matches 8 bases. Looked up from germline, CDR1 is SGHTA and CDR2 is FQGNSA. The length of the CDR3 is 15 residues. With 4 bases clipped from V and 8 bases from J, the junction kept 12 bases outside the gene matches. In DNA form, the CDR3 reads TGTGCCAGCAGCTCCCAACCGGGGGGGACCAGTACCCAGTACTTC. The encoded protein is CASSSQPGGTSTQYF.

The J gene is TRBJ2-5, the V gene TRBV3-1 (or the pseudogene TRBV3-2); D is unresolved. Germline loops: CDR1 LGHDT, CDR2 YNNKEL (reference sequence). Trimming stripped 3 bases from V and 5 bases from J, with 7 bases between. The CDR3 spans 12 residues. CDR3 protein: CASSQYRETQYF. The CDR3 DNA follows: TGTGCCAGCAGCCAGTATCGGGAGACCCAGTACTTC.

The chain has TRBV18 and TRBJ1-2; D gene unclear. The CDR3 length is 13 residues. V was shortened by 4 bases and J by 6 bases, with 12 bases between the two germline ends. From germline, CDR1 is KGHSH and CDR2 LQKENI. The CDR3 sequence: CASSRGSRDGYTF. The CDR3 nucleotides are TGTGCCAGCTCACGAGGGAGTAGGGATGGCTACACCTTC.

V and J are TRBV21-1 and TRBJ1-5. TRBV21-1 is listed as a pseudogene. This CDR3 is built from 18 residues. CDR3: CASSKGGRTSNSNQPQHF. In DNA, the CDR3 is TGTGCCAGCAGCAAAGGGGGCAGAACTAGTAATAGCAATCAGCCCCAGCATTTT.